The clone carrying this T cell receptor (beta chain) came up many times. This sample is drawn from a study of blood T cell repertoires in COVID-19. Study-wide background: Samples representing acute and convalescent COVID-19 were sourced from the United States, Italy and Spain. PBMCs, B-cell-depleted T cells, or T cells were the source of the cDNA or gDNA that made up the material.

This CDR3 is 17 amino acids long. The J segment lost 1 base and the V segment lost 1 base, leaving 4 bases of the junction unmatched. Germline V gives CDR1 SGHTA, CDR2 FQGNSA. The Seattle patients joined while their infection was active and were tracked longitudinally afterward. In the original processing: Reference gene primer amplification yielded estimated nucleated cell counts. TCRdb's copy holds only in-frame clones and misses some; the assay was immunoSEQ multiplex PCR. The DNA was the basis for D and trimming; V, J and clone size are from that table. This sample has some 370,000 clones; 70% to 90% occur once, and the top ten carry about 10%.

The specimen was peripheral blood. The genes are TRBV7-2 and TRBJ2-2; 9 nucleotides line up with TRBD2. This TCR was recovered from a woman aged 25 to 39 with COVID-19, enrolled during active disease. CDR3 sequence: CASSLGLAGMNTGELFF. The CDR3 DNA follows: TGTGCCAGCAGCTTAGGCCTAGCGGGGATGAACACCGGGGAGCTGTTTTTT. Based on the CDR3 plus reference TRBV7-2 and TRBJ2-2, the full variable domain is GAGVSQSPSNKVTEKGKDVELRCDPISGHTALYWYRQSLGQGLEFLIYFQGNSAPDKSGLPSDRFSAERTGGSVSTLTIQRTQQEDSAVYLCASSLGLAGMNTGELFFGEGSRLTVL.